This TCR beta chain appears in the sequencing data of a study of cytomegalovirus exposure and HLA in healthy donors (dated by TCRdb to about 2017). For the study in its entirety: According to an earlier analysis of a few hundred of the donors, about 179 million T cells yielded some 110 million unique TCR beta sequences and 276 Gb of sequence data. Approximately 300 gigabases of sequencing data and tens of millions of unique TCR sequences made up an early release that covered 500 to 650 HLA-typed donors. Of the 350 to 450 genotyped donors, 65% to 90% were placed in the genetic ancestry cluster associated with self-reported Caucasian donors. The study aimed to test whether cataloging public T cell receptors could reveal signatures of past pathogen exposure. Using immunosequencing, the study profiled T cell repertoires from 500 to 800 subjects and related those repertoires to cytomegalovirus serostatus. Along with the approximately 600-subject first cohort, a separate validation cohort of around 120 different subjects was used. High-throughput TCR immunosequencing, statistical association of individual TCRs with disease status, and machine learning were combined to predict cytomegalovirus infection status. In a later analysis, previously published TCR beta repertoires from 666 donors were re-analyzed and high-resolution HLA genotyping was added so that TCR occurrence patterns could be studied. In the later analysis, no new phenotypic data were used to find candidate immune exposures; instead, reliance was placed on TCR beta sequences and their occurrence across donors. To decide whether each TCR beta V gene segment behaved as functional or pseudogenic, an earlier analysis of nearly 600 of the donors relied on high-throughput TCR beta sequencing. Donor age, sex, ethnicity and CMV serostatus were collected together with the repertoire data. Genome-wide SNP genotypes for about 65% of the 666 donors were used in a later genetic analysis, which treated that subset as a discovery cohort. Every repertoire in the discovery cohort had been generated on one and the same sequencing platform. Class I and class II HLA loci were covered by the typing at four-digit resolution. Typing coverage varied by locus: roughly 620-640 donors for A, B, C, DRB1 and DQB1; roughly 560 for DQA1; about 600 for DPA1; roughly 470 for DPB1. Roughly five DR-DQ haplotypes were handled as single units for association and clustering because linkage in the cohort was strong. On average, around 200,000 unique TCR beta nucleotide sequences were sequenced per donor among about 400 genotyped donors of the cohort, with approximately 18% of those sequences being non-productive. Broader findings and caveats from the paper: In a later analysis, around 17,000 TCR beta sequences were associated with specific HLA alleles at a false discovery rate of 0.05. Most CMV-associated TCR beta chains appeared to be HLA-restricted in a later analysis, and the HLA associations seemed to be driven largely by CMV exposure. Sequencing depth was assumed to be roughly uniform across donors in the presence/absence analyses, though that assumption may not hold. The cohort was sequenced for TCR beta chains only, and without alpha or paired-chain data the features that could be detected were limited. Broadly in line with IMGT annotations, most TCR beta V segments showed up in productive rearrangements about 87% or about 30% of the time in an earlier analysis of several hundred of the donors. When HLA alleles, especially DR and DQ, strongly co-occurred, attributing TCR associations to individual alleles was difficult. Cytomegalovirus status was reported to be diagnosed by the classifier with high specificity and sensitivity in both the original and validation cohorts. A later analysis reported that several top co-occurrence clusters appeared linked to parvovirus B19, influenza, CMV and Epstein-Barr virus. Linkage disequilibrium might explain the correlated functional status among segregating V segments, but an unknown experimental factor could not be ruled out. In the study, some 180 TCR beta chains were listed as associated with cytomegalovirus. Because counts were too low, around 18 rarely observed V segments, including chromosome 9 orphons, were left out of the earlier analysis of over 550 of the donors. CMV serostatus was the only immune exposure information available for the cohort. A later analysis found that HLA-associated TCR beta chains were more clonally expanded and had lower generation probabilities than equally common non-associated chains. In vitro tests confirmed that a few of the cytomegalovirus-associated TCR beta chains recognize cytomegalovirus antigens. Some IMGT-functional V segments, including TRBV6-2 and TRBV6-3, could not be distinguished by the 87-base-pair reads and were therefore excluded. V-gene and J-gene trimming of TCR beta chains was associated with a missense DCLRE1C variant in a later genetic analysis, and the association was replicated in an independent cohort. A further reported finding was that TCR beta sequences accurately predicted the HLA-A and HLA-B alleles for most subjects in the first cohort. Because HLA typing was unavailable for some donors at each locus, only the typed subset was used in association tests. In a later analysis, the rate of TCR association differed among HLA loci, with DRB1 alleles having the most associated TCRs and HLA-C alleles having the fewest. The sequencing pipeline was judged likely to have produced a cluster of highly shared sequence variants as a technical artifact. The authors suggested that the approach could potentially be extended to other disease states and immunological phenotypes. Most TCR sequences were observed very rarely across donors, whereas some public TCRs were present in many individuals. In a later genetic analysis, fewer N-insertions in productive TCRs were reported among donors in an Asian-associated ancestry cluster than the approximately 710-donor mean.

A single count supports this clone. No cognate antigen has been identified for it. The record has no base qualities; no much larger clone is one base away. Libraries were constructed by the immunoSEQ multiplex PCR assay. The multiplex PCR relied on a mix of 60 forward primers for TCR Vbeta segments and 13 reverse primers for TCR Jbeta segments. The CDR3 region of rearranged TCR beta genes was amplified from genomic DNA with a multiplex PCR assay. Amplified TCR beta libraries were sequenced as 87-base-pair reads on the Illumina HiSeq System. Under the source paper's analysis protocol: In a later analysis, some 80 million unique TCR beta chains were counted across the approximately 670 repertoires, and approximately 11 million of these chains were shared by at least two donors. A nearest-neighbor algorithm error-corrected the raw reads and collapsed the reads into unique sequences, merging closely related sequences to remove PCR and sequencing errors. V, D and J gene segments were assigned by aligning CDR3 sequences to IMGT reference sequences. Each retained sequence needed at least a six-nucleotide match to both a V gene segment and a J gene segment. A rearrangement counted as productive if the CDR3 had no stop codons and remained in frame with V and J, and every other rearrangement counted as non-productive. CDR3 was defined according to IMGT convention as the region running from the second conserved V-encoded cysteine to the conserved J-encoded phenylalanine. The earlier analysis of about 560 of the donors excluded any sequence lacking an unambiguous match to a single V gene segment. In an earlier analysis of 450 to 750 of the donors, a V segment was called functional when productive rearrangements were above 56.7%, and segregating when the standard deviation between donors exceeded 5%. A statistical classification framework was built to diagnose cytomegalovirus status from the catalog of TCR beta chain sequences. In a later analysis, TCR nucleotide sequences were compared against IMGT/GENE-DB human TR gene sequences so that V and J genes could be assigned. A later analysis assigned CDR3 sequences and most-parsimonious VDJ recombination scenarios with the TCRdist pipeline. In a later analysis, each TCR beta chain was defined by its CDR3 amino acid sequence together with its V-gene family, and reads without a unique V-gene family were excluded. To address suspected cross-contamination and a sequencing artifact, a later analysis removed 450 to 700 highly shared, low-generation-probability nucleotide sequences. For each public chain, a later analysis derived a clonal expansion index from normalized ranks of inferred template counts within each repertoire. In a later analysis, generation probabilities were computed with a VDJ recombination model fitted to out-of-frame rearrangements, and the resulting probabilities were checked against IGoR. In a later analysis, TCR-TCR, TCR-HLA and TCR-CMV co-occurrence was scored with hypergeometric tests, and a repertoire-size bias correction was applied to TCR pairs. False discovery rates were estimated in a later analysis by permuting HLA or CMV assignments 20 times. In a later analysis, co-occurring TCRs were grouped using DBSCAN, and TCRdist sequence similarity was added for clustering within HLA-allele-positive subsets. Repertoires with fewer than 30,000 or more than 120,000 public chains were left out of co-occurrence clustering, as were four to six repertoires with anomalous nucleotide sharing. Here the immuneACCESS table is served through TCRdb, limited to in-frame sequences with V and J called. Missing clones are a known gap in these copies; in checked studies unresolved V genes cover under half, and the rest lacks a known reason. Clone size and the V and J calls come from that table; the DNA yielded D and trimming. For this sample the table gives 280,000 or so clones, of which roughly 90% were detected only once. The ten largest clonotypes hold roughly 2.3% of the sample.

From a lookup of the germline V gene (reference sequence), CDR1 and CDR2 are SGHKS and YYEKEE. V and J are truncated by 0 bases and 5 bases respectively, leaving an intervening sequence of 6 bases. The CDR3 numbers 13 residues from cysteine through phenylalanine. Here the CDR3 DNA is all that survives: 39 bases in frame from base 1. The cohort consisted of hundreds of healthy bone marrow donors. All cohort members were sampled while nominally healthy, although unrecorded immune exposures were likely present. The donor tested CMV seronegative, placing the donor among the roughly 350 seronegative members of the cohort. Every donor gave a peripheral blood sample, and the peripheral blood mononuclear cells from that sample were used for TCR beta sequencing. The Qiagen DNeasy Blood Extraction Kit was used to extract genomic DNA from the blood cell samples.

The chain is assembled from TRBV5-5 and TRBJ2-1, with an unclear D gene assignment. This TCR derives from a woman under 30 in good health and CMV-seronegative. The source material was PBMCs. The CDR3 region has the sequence CASSLGYHNEQFF. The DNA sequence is TGTGCCAGCAGCTTGGGCTATCACAATGAGCAGTTCTTC.